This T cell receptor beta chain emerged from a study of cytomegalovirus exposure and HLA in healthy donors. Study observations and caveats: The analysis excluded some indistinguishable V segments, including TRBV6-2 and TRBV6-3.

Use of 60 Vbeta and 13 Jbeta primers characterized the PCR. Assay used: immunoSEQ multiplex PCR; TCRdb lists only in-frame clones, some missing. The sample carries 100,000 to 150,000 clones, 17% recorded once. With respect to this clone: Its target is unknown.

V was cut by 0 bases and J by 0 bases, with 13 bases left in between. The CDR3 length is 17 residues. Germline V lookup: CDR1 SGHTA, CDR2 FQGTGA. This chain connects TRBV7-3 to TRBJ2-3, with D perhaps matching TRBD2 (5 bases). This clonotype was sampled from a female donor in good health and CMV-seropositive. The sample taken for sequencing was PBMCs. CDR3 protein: CASSLTPGLMSTDTQYF. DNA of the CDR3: TGTGCCAGCAGCTTAACCCCGGGATTAATGAGCACAGATACGCAGTATTTT.